These T cell receptor beta chains were read from a single sample in a study of CD8+CD57+ T cells in acquired aplastic anemia. Using its own MiXCR run on the reads, TCRdb lists one record per CDR3 protein. The sample holds some 150,000 distinct CDR3 sequences; roughly 49% are singletons and the top ten take about 12%. Input material: sorted CD4+, CD8+, or CD8+CD57+ T cells (not recorded which) from PBMCs. All receptors come from a human donor with aplastic anemia. The CDR3 runs from the conserved cysteine through the conserved F or W. A D gene is named only where the DNA matches it firmly. Where a row states a size, it is once, few, many or the class of an expanded clone; other rows omit it.

d_gene	abundance	j_gene	v_gene	CDR3nt	CDR3aa
TRBD2	few	TRBJ2-3	TRBV7-3	TGTGCCAGCAGCCCACAGACTAGCGGGGGGGCAGATACGCAGTATTTT	CASSPQTSGGADTQYF
-	few	TRBJ2-2	TRBV20-1	TGCAGTGCTAGCAGTTTGGGCACCGGGGAGCTGTTTTTT	CSASSLGTGELFF
-	-	TRBJ1-1	TRBV4-2	TGTGCCAGCAGCCAAGTGTCGTCGGCTGAAGCTTTCTTT	CASSQVSSAEAFF
-	once	TRBJ2-3	TRBV7-9	TGTGCCAGCAGCTTAGCAGGGATAGATACGCAGTATTTT	CASSLAGIDTQYF
TRBD1	-	TRBJ2-7	TRBV5-6	TGTGCCAGCAGCTCCGGGACAGTCACCTACGAGCAGTACTTC	CASSSGTVTYEQYF
TRBD2	-	TRBJ2-7	TRBV20-1	TGCAGTGCTAGAGTCAGCGGGGGAGGTGGCGCCAACTACGAGCAGTACTTC	CSARVSGGGGANYEQYF
TRBD1	few	TRBJ1-4	TRBV4-2	TGTGCCAGCAGCCAAGATGGGAGTGGGACAGTCAATGAAAAACTGTTTTTT	CASSQDGSGTVNEKLFF
TRBD2	-	TRBJ2-2	TRBV5-1	TGCGCCAGCAGGCGAGCGGGGGCAAACACCGGGGAGCTGTTTTTT	CASRRAGANTGELFF
TRBD1	-	TRBJ1-1	TRBV20-1	TGCAGTGCTGTAAAAACAGGGGTGGGAACTGAAGCTTTCTTT	CSAVKTGVGTEAFF
-	-	TRBJ1-2	TRBV10-3	TGTGCCATCAGTGAAGGGGAGCCGGGCGGCTACACCTTC	CAISEGEPGGYTF
-	-	TRBJ2-1	TRBV9	TGTGCCAGCAGCGTAGCTGGGGGGTACCCCTACAATGAGCAGTTCTTC	CASSVAGGYPYNEQFF
TRBD1	many	TRBJ2-5	TRBV7-8	TGTGCCAGCAGGGACAGGTATCAAGAGACCCAGTACTTC	CASRDRYQETQYF
TRBD2	-	TRBJ2-2	TRBV2	TGTGCCAGCACCGGGACTAGCGGGGACACCGGGGAGCTGTTTTTT	CASTGTSGDTGELFF
-	few	TRBJ2-7	TRBV19	TGTGCCAGTAGTAGGGCAGGGGAAGCTTCCTACGAGCAGTACTTC	CASSRAGEASYEQYF
-	-	TRBJ1-5	TRBV6-5	TGTGCCAGCAGTTACACAGGGTTGGACAATCAGCCCCAGCATTTT	CASSYTGLDNQPQHF
-	-	TRBJ2-7	TRBV11-3	TGTGCCAGCAGTTCGGGACCCTCTCGAAAGCAGTACTTC	CASSSGPSRKQYF
-	few	TRBJ2-7	TRBV10-3	TGTGCCATCAGGCCCAGCGGAGACGCCTACGAGCAGTACTTC	CAIRPSGDAYEQYF
TRBD2	many	TRBJ2-7	TRBV5-4	TGTGCCAGCAGCTTGGATGGGGGGGTTTACGAGCAGTACTTC	CASSLDGGVYEQYF
-	once	TRBJ1-1	TRBV19	TGTGCCAGTAGTATAGGTCGGGGATCGAACACTGAAGCTTTCTTT	CASSIGRGSNTEAFF
TRBD2	-	TRBJ2-1	TRBV9	TGTGCCACTCAGGGACTAGCGGGAGCATCCTACAATGAGCAGTTCTTC	CATQGLAGASYNEQFF
TRBD2	-	TRBJ2-7	TRBV7-2	TGTGCCAGCAGCTTAGGCGGGAGTCCCGAGCAGTACTTC	CASSLGGSPEQYF
TRBD2	once	TRBJ2-7	TRBV10-1	TGCGCCATTTCAACTAGCGGGAGTTACAACGAGCAGTACTTC	CAISTSGSYNEQYF
-	-	TRBJ1-1	TRBV20-1	TGCAGTGCCCAAACAGTGAACACTGAAGCTTTCTTT	CSAQTVNTEAFF
-	-	TRBJ1-6	TRBV7-9	TGTGCCAGCAGCTTAGCGCAGGACACCTCACCCCTCCACTTT	CASSLAQDTSPLHF
-	-	TRBJ2-2	TRBV2	TGTGCCAGCGGGAACGGGGGGAACACCGGGGAGCTGTTTTTT	CASGNGGNTGELFF
-	-	TRBJ1-1	TRBV25-1	TGTGCCACCACAGCCGGGACCCCGAACACTGAAGCTTTCTTT	CATTAGTPNTEAFF
-	-	TRBJ2-1	TRBV20-1	TGCAGTGCTAGAGGGCCTCAGGGGCAGGGTCAGTTCTTC	CSARGPQGQGQFF
-	-	TRBJ2-6	TRBV20-1	TGCAGCCAAGATCAGGGCTCTGGGGCCAACGTCCCGACTTTC	CSQDQGSGANVPTF
TRBD2	-	TRBJ2-7	TRBV7-8	TGTGCCAGCAGCTTAAGCCTAGCGGACTACGAGCAGTACTTC	CASSLSLADYEQYF
TRBD1	-	TRBJ1-1	TRBV2	TGTGCCATTACGGAAGGGGGCTACACTGAAGCTTTCTTT	CAITEGGYTEAFF
TRBD1	-	TRBJ1-1	TRBV18	TGTGCCAGCTCACCCAGACAGGGAATGAACACTGAAGCTTTCTTT	CASSPRQGMNTEAFF
-	few	TRBJ2-3	TRBV10-3	TGTGCCATCAGGACGGGAAGTGGGGATACGCAGTATTTT	CAIRTGSGDTQYF
-	-	TRBJ2-5	TRBV10-3	TGTGCCATCAGCGATGACCAGTACTTC	CAISDDQYF
-	few	TRBJ2-5	TRBV24-1	TGTGCCACCAGTGATGGGACACAAGAGACCCAGTACTTC	CATSDGTQETQYF
-	many	TRBJ1-1	TRBV27	TGTGCCAGCAGCTTCCGACAGGACACTGAAGCTTTCTTT	CASSFRQDTEAFF
-	-	TRBJ1-2	TRBV20-1	TGCAGTGCTAAGCCCCCGGGGCAGGGGTCGGCTGACTATGGCTACACCTTC	CSAKPPGQGSADYGYTF
TRBD1	-	TRBJ1-6	TRBV5-6	TGTGCCAGCAGCTTGGTTGGGACAGGATATTCACCCCTCCACTTT	CASSLVGTGYSPLHF
-	-	TRBJ2-1	TRBV9	TGTGCCAGCAGCGTAGAGTCTCGGTGGTCGGGCAATGAGCAGTTCTTC	CASSVESRWSGNEQFF
-	-	TRBJ2-7	TRBV29-1	TGCAGCGTTGGTCAGGCCTACGAGCAGTACTTC	CSVGQAYEQYF
-	-	TRBJ1-1	TRBV7-6	TGTGCCAGCAGCTTGAACTTCGGACAGAACACTGAAGCTTTCTTT	CASSLNFGQNTEAFF
-	-	TRBJ1-1	TRBV5-1	TGCGCCAGCAGCTTGGCCGGGGGGCAAGGCACTGAAGCTTTCTTT	CASSLAGGQGTEAFF
-	-	TRBJ2-2	TRBV5-1	TGCGCCAGCAGCTTGGCCGTAGGCCCCGGGGAGCTGTTTTTT	CASSLAVGPGELFF
-	-	TRBJ2-6	TRBV29-1	TGCAGCGCTGTATCCCCCGGGCTGTGCTCTGGGGCCAACGTCCTGACTTTC	CSAVSPGLCSGANVLTF
-	many	TRBJ1-1	TRBV2	TGTGCCAGCATGGGCAGGGTGAACACTGAAGCTTTCTTT	CASMGRVNTEAFF
TRBD1	-	TRBJ2-7	TRBV27	TGTGCCAGCAGTCTCCTTCGGACAGGGGGCGAGCAGTACTTC	CASSLLRTGGEQYF
-	-	TRBJ2-1	TRBV20-1	TGCAGTGCTAGAGATGGGGTAAATGAGCAGTTCTTC	CSARDGVNEQFF
-	-	TRBJ1-4	TRBV9	TGTGCCAGCAGCCCAGGTGCGGGGGATGGAAAACTGTTTTTT	CASSPGAGDGKLFF
TRBD2	-	TRBJ2-3	TRBV13	TGTGCCAGCAGCCCAACCGGGACTAGCGGCGATACGCAGTATTTT	CASSPTGTSGDTQYF
TRBD2	many	TRBJ2-6	TRBV4-2	TGTGCCAGCAGCCAAGATTCGGGGGGGACTGGGGCCAACGTCCTGACTTTC	CASSQDSGGTGANVLTF
-	-	TRBJ1-1	TRBV19	TGTGCCAGTAGTGTCCTGAACACTGAAGCTTTCTTT	CASSVLNTEAFF
TRBD1	-	TRBJ2-7	TRBV15	TGTGCCACCAGCAGAACCGGGACAGGATACGAGCAGTACTTC	CATSRTGTGYEQYF
TRBD2	few	TRBJ2-7	TRBV2	TGTGCCAGCAGTGCCGAGGGAGGCGGGAGTGGAGTCGAGCAGTACTTC	CASSAEGGGSGVEQYF
-	-	TRBJ2-2	TRBV7-9	TGTGCCAGCAGCCACCGGGCGCGGGAGCTGTTTTTT	CASSHRARELFF
-	-	TRBJ1-5	TRBV2	TGTGCCAGCAGGAGCCAGACTAGCAATCAGCCCCAGCATTTT	CASRSQTSNQPQHF
-	-	TRBJ2-1	TRBV27	TGTGCCAGCAGTTCTTACGGACAGTTAAGTGAGCAGTTCTTC	CASSSYGQLSEQFF
TRBD2	-	TRBJ2-1	TRBV7-6	TGTGCCAGCAGCCTCTGGCGCGGGGGGGAATACAATGAGCAGTCCTTT	CASSLWRGGEYNEQSF
-	many	TRBJ1-6	TRBV15	TGTGCCACCAGCAGGGACAGAGAAACTTCACCCCTCCACTTT	CATSRDRETSPLHF
-	-	TRBJ1-1	TRBV29-1	TGCAGCCAAGCGGCAAGCACTGAAGCTTTCTTT	CSQAASTEAFF
TRBD1	-	TRBJ1-2	TRBV10-3	TGTGCCATCACTGCTGGACAGGGAGACTATGGCTACACCTTC	CAITAGQGDYGYTF